This T cell receptor beta chain was found in a study of molecular identifiers for immune sequencing clone quantification. TCRdb processed the PCR reads anew with MiXCR; each CDR3 protein has one entry. The repertoire holds hundreds of thousands of distinct CDR3 sequences, about 25% seen once, with approximately 0.75% in the top ten. This clonotype was detected many times. The antigen is not known. The germline gives CDR1 DFQATT, CDR2 SNEGSKA (reference sequence). The CDR3 is 18 amino acids. Trimming cost V 2 bases and J 1 base, with 18 bases left between them. As CD8+CD4-CCR7+CD45RA+ cells, naive CD8 T cells were sorted. General study results and limits: In CMV-specific effectors, clones above 20 copies held over 98% of molecules; naive, under 1%.

This receptor was obtained from a human donor in good health. Some libraries in this study had Jurkat cell RNA spiked in. Sequencing was done on a sample of naive CD8+ T cells from blood, with Jurkat cell RNA spiked in. Subset described: FACS-sorted CD8+CD4-CCR7+CD45RA+ naive T cells. The chain recombines TRBV20-1 with TRBJ2-6, with D perhaps given as TRBD1 or TRBD2 (5 bases each). The CDR3 is CSARFPGTDASGANVLTF. DNA for the CDR3: TGCAGTGCTAGATTCCCCGGGACGGACGCATCTGGGGCCAACGTCCTGACTTTC.